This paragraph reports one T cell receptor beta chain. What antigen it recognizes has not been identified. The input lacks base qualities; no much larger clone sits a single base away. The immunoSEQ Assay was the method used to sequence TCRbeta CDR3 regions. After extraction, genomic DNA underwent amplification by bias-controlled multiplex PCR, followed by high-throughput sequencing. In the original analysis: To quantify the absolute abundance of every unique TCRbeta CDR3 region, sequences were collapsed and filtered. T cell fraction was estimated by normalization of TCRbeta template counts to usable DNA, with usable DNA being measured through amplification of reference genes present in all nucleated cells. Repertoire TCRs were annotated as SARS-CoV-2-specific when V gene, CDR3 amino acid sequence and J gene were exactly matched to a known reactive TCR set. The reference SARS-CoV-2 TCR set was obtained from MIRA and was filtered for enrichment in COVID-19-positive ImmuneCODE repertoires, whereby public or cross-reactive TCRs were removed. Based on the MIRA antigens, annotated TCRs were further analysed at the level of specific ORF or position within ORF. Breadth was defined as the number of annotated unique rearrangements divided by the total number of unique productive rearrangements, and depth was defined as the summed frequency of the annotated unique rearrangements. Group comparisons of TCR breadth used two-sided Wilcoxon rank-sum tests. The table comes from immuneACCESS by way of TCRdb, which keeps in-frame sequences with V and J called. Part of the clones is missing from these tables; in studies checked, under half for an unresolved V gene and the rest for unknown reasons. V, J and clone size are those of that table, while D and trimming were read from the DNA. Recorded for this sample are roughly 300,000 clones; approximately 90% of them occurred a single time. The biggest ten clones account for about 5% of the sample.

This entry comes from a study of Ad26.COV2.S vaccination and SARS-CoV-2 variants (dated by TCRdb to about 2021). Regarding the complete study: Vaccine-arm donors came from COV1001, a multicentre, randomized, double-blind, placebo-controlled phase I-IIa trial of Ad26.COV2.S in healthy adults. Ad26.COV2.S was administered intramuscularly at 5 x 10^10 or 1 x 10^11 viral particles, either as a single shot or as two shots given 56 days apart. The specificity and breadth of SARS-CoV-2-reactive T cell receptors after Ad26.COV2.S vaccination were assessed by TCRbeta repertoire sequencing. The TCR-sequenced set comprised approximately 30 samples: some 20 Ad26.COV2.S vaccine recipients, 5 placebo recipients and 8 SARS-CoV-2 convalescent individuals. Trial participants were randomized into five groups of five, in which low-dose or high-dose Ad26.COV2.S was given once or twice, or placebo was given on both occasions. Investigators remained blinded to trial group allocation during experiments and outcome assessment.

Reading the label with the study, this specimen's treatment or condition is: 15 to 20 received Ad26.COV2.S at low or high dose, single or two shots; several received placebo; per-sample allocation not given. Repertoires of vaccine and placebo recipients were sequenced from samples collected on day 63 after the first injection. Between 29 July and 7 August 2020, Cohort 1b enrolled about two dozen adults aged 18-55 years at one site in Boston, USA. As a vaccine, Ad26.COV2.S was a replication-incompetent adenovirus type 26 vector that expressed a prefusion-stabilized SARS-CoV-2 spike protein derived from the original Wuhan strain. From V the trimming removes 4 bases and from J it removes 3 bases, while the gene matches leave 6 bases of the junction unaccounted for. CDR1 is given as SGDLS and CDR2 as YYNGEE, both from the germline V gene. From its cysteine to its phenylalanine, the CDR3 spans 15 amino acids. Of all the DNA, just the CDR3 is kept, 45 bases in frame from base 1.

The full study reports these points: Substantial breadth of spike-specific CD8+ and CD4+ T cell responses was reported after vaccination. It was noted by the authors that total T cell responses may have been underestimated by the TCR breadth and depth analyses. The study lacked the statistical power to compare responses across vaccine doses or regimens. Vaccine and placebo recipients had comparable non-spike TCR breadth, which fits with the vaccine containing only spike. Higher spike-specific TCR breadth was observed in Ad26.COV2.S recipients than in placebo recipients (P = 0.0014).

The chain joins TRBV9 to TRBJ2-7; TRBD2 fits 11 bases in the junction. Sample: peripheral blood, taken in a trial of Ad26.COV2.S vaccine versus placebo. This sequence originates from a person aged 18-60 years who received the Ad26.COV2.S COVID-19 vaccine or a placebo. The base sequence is TGTGCCAGCAGCACAGGTGGGACTAGCGGCTACGAGCAGTACTTC. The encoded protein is CASSTGGTSGYEQYF.